The 32 T cell receptor beta chains in this list originate from one sample, sequenced in a study of T cell responses to AZD1222 COVID-19 vaccine. Clones were sequenced by immunoSEQ multiplex PCR, and TCRdb holds only the in-frame ones, with some missing. This table holds some 81,000 clones, 86% found once. The specimen was peripheral blood, collected 28 days after the second AZD1222 dose. Receptors originate from an adult who received the AZD1222 COVID-19 vaccine.

The chain links TRBV14 to TRBJ2-1; 8 bases agree with TRBD2. V shed 4 bases, J shed 5 bases, and the junction held 7 bases outside the gene matches. The CDR3 runs 15 residues. The germline gives CDR1 SGHDN, CDR2 FVKESK. CDR3 in amino acids: CASSRRLARDNEQFF. DNA of the CDR3: TGTGCCAGCAGCCGACGACTAGCGAGAGACAATGAGCAGTTCTTC.

The chain carries TRBV11-3 and TRBJ2-2; tentative D call: TRBD2 (6 bases). CDR3 size: 15 residues. Trimming stripped 4 bases from V and 2 bases from J, with 11 bases between. CDR1 and CDR2 (germline): SGHNT, YENEEA. CDR3 in DNA: TGTGCCAGCAGCTCCGGACTACCCAACACCGGGGAGCTGTTTTTT. Its protein is CASSSGLPNTGELFF.

V and J are TRBV6-5 and TRBJ2-6, with D uncertain. The CDR3 totals 14 residues. Per germline, CDR1 MNHEY and CDR2 SVGAGI. V was trimmed by 6 bases and J by 0 bases, leaving 6 bases between them. This CDR3 is CASSRYSGANVLTF. CDR3 sequence (DNA): TGTGCCAGCAGCCGCTACTCTGGGGCCAACGTCCTGACTTTC.

The chain uses TRBV11-2 and TRBJ1-3; D is unclear. Germline V CDR1 and CDR2: SGHAT, FQNNGV. The CDR3 consists of 12 residues. Trimming took 3 bases from V and 8 from J, leaving 8 bases between them. The CDR3 loop is CASSFTLDTIYF. CDR3 coding DNA: TGTGCCAGCAGCTTTACATTGGACACCATATATTTT.

J is TRBJ1-2 and V is TRBV5-8, with D possibly matching TRBD1 (5 bases). The CDR3 consists of 14 residues. Germline V CDR1 and CDR2: SGHTS, YDEGEE. V was cut by 5 bases and J by 4 bases, with 15 bases left in between. The CDR3: CASRPRGGSYGYTF. The CDR3 DNA reads TGTGCCAGCAGGCCCCGGGGGGGAAGCTATGGCTACACCTTC.

V and J are TRBV10-1 and TRBJ1-5; possibly TRBD1 for D (5 bases). V was pared by 5 bases and J by 6 bases, with 14 bases between. The CDR3 spans 14 residues. Germline-derived CDR1 and CDR2 are WNHNN and SYGVQD (reference sequence). CDR3 sequence (DNA): TGCGCCAGCAGTCCTACGGGGGACGGTCAGCCCCAGCATTTT. Amino acid sequence: CASSPTGDGQPQHF.

The chain employs TRBV6-5 and TRBJ2-7, with 9 bases lining up with TRBD1. The CDR3 contains 15 residues. V lost 4 bases and J lost 4; bases outside the gene matches: 8. Per the germline V gene, CDR1 is MNHEY and CDR2 is SVGAGI. Here the CDR3 DNA reads TGTGCCAGCAGTTCGGTGGACAGGGGTATATACGAGCAGTACTTC. As protein: CASSSVDRGIYEQYF.

The chain combines TRBV4-3 with TRBJ1-4; D gene uncertain. CDR3 size: 17 residues. The germline V and J ends were trimmed by 0 bases and 0 bases, with 11 bases remaining between them. Per the germline V gene, CDR1 is LGHNA and CDR2 is YSLEER. The chain's CDR3 is CASSQEAGRSTNEKLFF. The CDR3 DNA sequence: TGCGCCAGCAGCCAAGAGGCCGGCAGGTCAACTAATGAAAAACTGTTTTTT.

V is TRBV9 and J is TRBJ1-6; 10 bases are a match to TRBD1. The germline V gene has CDR1 SGDLS and CDR2 YYNGEE. This CDR3 is 16 amino acids long. Germline trimming cut 4 bases from V and 8 bases from J; bases unmatched to any gene: 9. CDR3 DNA: TGTGCCAGCAGCAAACCGGGACAGGGGATGGATTCACCCCTCCACTTT. This encodes CASSKPGQGMDSPLHF. Variable domain in full (rest from reference TRBV9 and TRBJ1-6): DSGVTQTPKHLITATGQRVTLRCSPRSGDLSVYWYQQSLDQGLQFLIQYYNGEERAKGNILERFSAQQFPDLHSELNLSSLELGDSALYFCASSKPGQGMDSPLHFGNGTRLTVT.

This chain uses TRBV6-5 with TRBJ1-2; D gene uncertain. This CDR3 contains 13 residues. The V and J ends lost 2 bases and 4 bases respectively, with 8 bases between them. CDR1 is MNHEY and CDR2 is SVGAGI in the germline V gene. The CDR3 here is CASSYRGLYGYTF. In nucleotides, the CDR3 is TGTGCCAGCAGTTACCGCGGCCTCTATGGCTACACCTTC.

The chain combines TRBV5-1 with TRBJ2-1; either TRBD1 or TRBD2 may supply D (5 bases each). CDR3 length equals 14 residues. Trimming removed 4 bases at V and 4 bases at J, with 12 bases between. Looked up from germline, CDR1 is SGHRS and CDR2 is YFSETQ. The CDR3 region has the DNA TGCGCCAGCAGCCCGGGACCGGTGTACAATGAGCAGTTCTTC. The encoded protein is CASSPGPVYNEQFF.

DNA of the CDR3: TGCGCCAGCAGCTTAGGTCCGACGATGAATGAAAAACTGTTTTTT. Translating it yields CASSLGPTMNEKLFF. This chain uses TRBV5-1 with TRBJ1-4; the D is unclear. Per germline, CDR1 SGHRS and CDR2 YFSETQ. V was pared by 2 bases and J by 5 bases, with 13 bases between. The CDR3 covers 15 residues.

The rearrangement uses TRBV28 and TRBJ1-1, with TRBD1 matching 9 bases. V lost 6 bases and J lost 1; bases outside the gene matches: 12. The CDR3 is 17 residues long. Germline CDR1 MDHEN, CDR2 SYDVKM. CDR3 in amino acids: CASSPLGQGWRNTEAFF. The CDR3 region has the DNA TGTGCCAGCAGCCCCCTGGGACAGGGTTGGCGGAACACTGAAGCTTTCTTT.

The rearrangement links TRBV13 to TRBJ1-1, with D unclear. The CDR3 totals 13 residues. Trimming took 4 bases from V and 4 from J, leaving 10 bases between them. Germline CDR1 is PRHDT and CDR2 is FYEKMQ (reference sequence). CDR3 DNA: TGTGCCAGCAGCTCTGTTGGGAGCACTGAAGCTTTCTTT. This translates into CASSSVGSTEAFF.

This chain connects TRBV7-9 to TRBJ2-7; D gene ambiguous. CDR1 is SEHNR, CDR2 FQNEAQ, per germline (reference sequence). V shed 5 bases and J shed 4 bases, with 6 bases lying between them. CDR3 length equals 11 residues. For the CDR3, the DNA is TGTGCCAGCAGCCCCCTATACGAGCAGTACTTC. This translates into CASSPLYEQYF.

The J gene is TRBJ2-5, the V gene TRBV5-5; 7 bases fit TRBD2. CDR3 size: 15 residues. V shed 2 bases, J shed 4 bases, and the junction held 8 bases outside the gene matches. Per the germline V gene, CDR1 is SGHKS and CDR2 is YYEKEE (reference sequence). In nucleotides, the CDR3 is TGTGCCAGCAGCTTCGGGGGGAGTAGCCGAGAGACCCAGTACTTC. Amino acids: CASSFGGSSRETQYF.

The chain joins TRBV10-3 to TRBJ1-3; 7 nucleotides agree with TRBD1. The CDR3 totals 16 residues. V was pared by 6 bases and J by 0 bases, with 8 bases of the junction left unmatched. Germline V gives CDR1 ENHRY, CDR2 SYGVKD. The CDR3 protein is CAIRTGQTNSGNTIYF. In DNA form, the CDR3 reads TGTGCCATCAGAACGGGACAGACAAACTCTGGAAACACCATATATTTT.

This chain's CDR3 is CASRRNRSSYNSPLHF. In DNA, the CDR3 is TGTGCCAGCAGGCGGAACAGGAGCTCCTATAATTCACCCCTCCACTTT. The rearrangement links TRBV27 to TRBJ1-6, with D tentatively TRBD1 (5 bases). The CDR3 sequence is 16 residues long. Germline values: CDR1 MNHEY, CDR2 SMNVEV (reference sequence). V was pared by 6 bases and J by 0 bases, with 12 bases between.

The count of this clone is one. The CDR3: CASSPGQADYGYTF. CDR3 nucleotides: TGTGCCAGCTCACCGGGACAGGCAGACTATGGCTACACCTTC. The rearrangement links TRBV18 to TRBJ1-2, with 8 bases matching TRBD1. The junction had 3 bases not matched to a gene; V was cut back by 3 bases and J by 3 bases. The germline gives CDR1 KGHSH, CDR2 LQKENI. The CDR3 extends over 14 amino acids.

The chain employs TRBV18 and TRBJ2-5; D gene unclear. The germline V gene has CDR1 KGHSH and CDR2 LQKENI. This CDR3 is 12 amino acids long. V was clipped by 1 base and J by 6 bases, with 6 bases between them. The chain's CDR3 is CASSPLLKTQYF. The CDR3 coding sequence is TGTGCCAGCTCACCACTTTTAAAGACCCAGTACTTC. Filled out from reference TRBV18 and TRBJ2-5, the complete variable domain reads NAGVMQNPRHLVRRRGQEARLRCSPMKGHSHVYWYRQLPEEGLKFMVYLQKENIIDESGMPKERFSAEFPKEGPSILRIQQVVRGDSAAYFCASSPLLKTQYFGPGTRLLVL.

The chain is built from TRBV5-1 and TRBJ1-6; 7 positions match TRBD1. The CDR3 sequence is 14 residues long. Germline lookup yields CDR1 SGHRS and CDR2 YFSETQ. V dropped 5 bases and J dropped 7; count of bases not matched to a gene: 6. The CDR3 region is CASSQDRMNSPLHF. CDR3 sequence (DNA): TGCGCCAGCAGTCAGGACAGGATGAATTCACCCCTCCACTTT.

The chain joins TRBV2 to TRBJ1-6; tentative D call: TRBD1 (5 bases). The CDR3 loop spans 17 amino acids. Germline V gene lookup returns CDR1 SNHLY and CDR2 FYNNEI. Trimming removed 7 bases from V and 0 bases from J, with 16 bases in between. CDR3 protein: CASMRGPARSYNSPLHF. The CDR3 DNA reads TGTGCCAGCATGAGGGGCCCAGCCCGCTCCTATAATTCACCCCTCCACTTT.

The CDR3, as DNA: TGTGCCAGCAGCTGGTCTAGCGGGTCCCCGGGGGAGACCCAGTACTTC. This gives the protein CASSWSSGSPGETQYF. The V call is TRBV5-5, the J call TRBJ2-5; TRBD2 matches at 8 bases. V shed 3 bases, J shed 5 bases, and the junction held 12 bases outside the gene matches. The CDR3 loop spans 16 amino acids. CDR1 SGHKS and CDR2 YYEKEE come from the germline V gene (reference sequence). Full variable domain (remainder filled in from reference TRBV5-5 and TRBJ2-5): DAGVTQSPTHLIKTRGQQVTLRCSPISGHKSVSWYQQVLGQGPQFIFQYYEKEERGRGNFPDRFSARQFPNYSSELNVNALLLGDSALYLCASSWSSGSPGETQYFGPGTRLLVL.

The table lists this clone with a few counts. The chain joins TRBV7-9 to TRBJ1-6, with 9 bases identical to TRBD1. The J segment lost 8 bases and the V segment lost 4 bases, leaving 3 bases of the junction unmatched. Germline-derived CDR1 and CDR2 are SEHNR and FQNEAQ (reference sequence). The CDR3 has 14 residues. The CDR3 reads CASSSGTGYSPLHF. The CDR3 nucleotides read TGTGCCAGCAGCTCAGGGACAGGGTATTCACCCCTCCACTTT.

This chain joins TRBV10-3 and TRBJ1-4, with 9 bases identical to TRBD1. Per the germline V gene, CDR1 is ENHRY and CDR2 is SYGVKD. The V segment lost 4 bases and the J segment 2 bases; nucleotides outside the gene matches: 14. The CDR3 extends over 19 amino acids. CDR3 coding DNA: TGTGCCATCAGTGGGGGGACAGGGTCCCGCAGAGCGACTAATGAAAAACTGTTTTTT. Encoded protein: CAISGGTGSRRATNEKLFF.

This clone turned up a few times. The chain recombines TRBV6-5 with TRBJ2-1; no firm D call. The CDR3 extends over 16 amino acids. Germline CDR1 and CDR2: MNHEY and SVGAGI. V lost 0 bases and J 0 bases, leaving 9 bases between the germline ends. CDR3 amino acids: CASSYSFSYSYNEQFF. The CDR3 coding sequence is TGTGCCAGCAGTTACTCGTTCTCCTACTCCTACAATGAGCAGTTCTTC.

The chain links TRBV19 to TRBJ2-2; the D gene could be TRBD1 or TRBD2 (5 bases each). CDR1 and CDR2 from the germline V gene are LNHDA and SQIVND (reference sequence). This CDR3 is 17 amino acids long. V shed 6 bases and J shed 1 base, with 18 bases lying between them. CDR3 coding DNA: TGTGCCAGTAGGCACAACTTAGGGACGGGGAACACCGGGGAGCTGTTTTTT. It encodes CASRHNLGTGNTGELFF.

The chain links TRBV28 to TRBJ2-7, with 8 bases that match TRBD1. V was pared by 5 bases and J by 7 bases, with 7 bases of the junction left unmatched. The CDR3 runs 13 residues. The germline gives CDR1 MDHEN, CDR2 SYDVKM. The CDR3 bases are TGTGCCAGCAGTCGACAGGGGTCGGGGGAGCAGTACTTC. Protein: CASSRQGSGEQYF.

The V gene is TRBV27, the J gene TRBJ1-5, with TRBD1 identical over 9 bases. This CDR3 is 18 amino acids long. Germline values: CDR1 MNHEY, CDR2 SMNVEV (reference sequence). The trim removed 2 bases at V and 0 bases at J, leaving 8 bases unmatched. Here the CDR3 reads CASSLPHGTGPSNQPQHF. The DNA of the CDR3 is TGTGCCAGCAGTTTACCCCACGGGACAGGGCCTAGCAATCAGCCCCAGCATTTT.

This clone has a single count. The chain recombines TRBV12-3 or TRBV12-4 with TRBJ2-7, with D unclear. CDR3 length equals 12 residues. V lost 6 bases, J lost 3 bases, and 9 bases lay in between. The CDR3 coding sequence is TGTGCCAGCAGCTACACAAGCTACGAGCAGTACTTC. This gives the protein CASSYTSYEQYF.

This rearrangement joins TRBV19 to TRBJ1-5, with a possible D match to TRBD1 (5 bases). The CDR3 covers 13 residues. V was clipped by 2 bases and J by 6 bases, with 8 bases between them. Germline V gives CDR1 LNHDA, CDR2 SQIVND (reference sequence). The chain's CDR3 is CASSITQGQPQHF. CDR3 bases: TGTGCCAGTAGTATAACGCAGGGTCAGCCCCAGCATTTT.

This sequence joins TRBV21-1 and TRBJ1-1. TRBV21-1 is marked as a pseudogene. The CDR3 runs to 11 residues. The CDR3 loop is CASRTYTEAFF. The CDR3 coding sequence is TGTGCCAGCAGGACGTACACTGAAGCTTTCTTT.